This T cell receptor beta chain was obtained from a study of blood T cell repertoires in COVID-19. CDR1 and CDR2 (germline): MNHEY, SVGEGT. V was clipped by 4 bases and J by 3 bases, with 9 bases between them. The CDR3 sequence is 13 residues long. This clone was seen a few times. Repertoires were generated with immunoSEQ multiplex PCR, while TCRdb's copy carries only in-frame clones and drops some. The sample has fewer than 200,000 clones, 82% seen once. The clonotype comes from a woman between 55 and 75 years old with acute COVID-19. Sequencing was performed on PBMCs or T cells enriched from blood (not recorded which). The chain is built from TRBV6-2 or TRBV6-3 and TRBJ1-2; D might be TRBD1 (6 bases). The CDR3 region has the DNA TGTGCCAGCAGTTCCGGACAGCACTATGGCTACACCTTC. It is translated as CASSSGQHYGYTF.